These 31 T cell receptor beta chains came from one sample sequenced in a study of T cell changes during pregnancy in multiple sclerosis. Repertoires were generated with immunoSEQ multiplex PCR, while TCRdb's copy carries only in-frame clones and drops some. Among some 40,000 clones listed, about 92% were seen once. The material sequenced was peripheral blood. The source is a female donor with multiple sclerosis, enrolled in a pregnancy study.

Written as DNA, the CDR3 is TGCGCCAGCAGCCCGGAGCCGCTAGCGACCGGGGAGCTGTTTTTT. This gives the protein CASSPEPLATGELFF. J is TRBJ2-2 and V is TRBV5-1, with TRBD2 as a possible D gene (6 bases). Germline loops: CDR1 SGHRS, CDR2 YFSETQ. The CDR3 has 15 residues. V lost 4 bases to trimming and J lost 5 bases, with 15 bases between them.

V is TRBV28 and J is TRBJ1-1; D not certain. The CDR3 spans 18 residues. Trimming stripped 6 bases from V and 1 base from J, with 24 bases between. Germline loops: CDR1 MDHEN, CDR2 SYDVKM. The CDR3 region is CASSNVKIVGRENTEAFF. The CDR3 DNA is TGTGCCAGCAGCAACGTTAAGATTGTAGGACGGGAGAACACTGAAGCTTTCTTT.

This clone came up once. The chain carries TRBV5-4 and TRBJ1-5; D remains ambiguous. CDR1 is SGHNT and CDR2 is YYREEE in the germline V gene (reference sequence). V was pared by 0 bases and J by 0 bases, with 7 bases between. CDR3 length equals 15 residues. The CDR3 here is CASSLAGDSNQPQHF. CDR3 nucleotides: TGTGCCAGCAGCTTGGCCGGGGATAGCAATCAGCCCCAGCATTTT.

V is TRBV5-1 and J is TRBJ2-7, with 9 bases matching TRBD2. The CDR3 has 16 residues. Per the germline V gene, CDR1 is SGHRS and CDR2 is YFSETQ. V dropped 0 bases and J dropped 0; count of bases not matched to a gene: 4. The CDR3 bases are TGCGCCAGCAGCTTGGGGCGTAGCGGGAGCTCCTACGAGCAGTACTTC. Translating gives CASSLGRSGSSYEQYF.

The rearrangement links TRBV19 to TRBJ1-1; 8 bases agree with TRBD1. With V trimmed by 9 bases and J by 0 bases, 3 bases remained unmatched. The CDR3 has 13 residues. The germline V gene has CDR1 LNHDA and CDR2 SQIVND (reference sequence). DNA for the CDR3: TGTGCCAGCGCGGACAGGGTGAACACTGAAGCTTTCTTT. Amino acids: CASADRVNTEAFF.

The chain has TRBV4-1 and TRBJ2-5; 13 bases align to TRBD2. The CDR3 sequence is 16 residues long. Germline-derived CDR1 and CDR2 are MGHRA and YSYEKL. V lost 4 bases and J lost 5; bases outside the gene matches: 7. The CDR3 nucleotides are TGCGCCAGCAGCCGAGGACTAGCGGGAGTAAGGGAGACCCAGTACTTC. Encoded protein: CASSRGLAGVRETQYF.

This chain links TRBV7-9 with TRBJ2-7, with no clear D. Deletions cut 3 bases from V and 3 bases from J, with 9 bases between. The length of the CDR3 is 13 residues. CDR1 is SEHNR and CDR2 is FQNEAQ in the germline V gene (reference sequence). In DNA, the CDR3 is TGTGCCAGCAGCTTCGCAGTCCGCTACGAGCAGTACTTC. It translates to CASSFAVRYEQYF.

This chain uses TRBV9 with TRBJ2-7, with D unresolved. Trimming left V 0 bases short and J 2 bases short, with 15 bases between. The CDR3 loop spans 16 amino acids. Germline V gene data show CDR1 as SGDLS and CDR2 as YYNGEE. The CDR3 loop is CASSVDAKTPTYEQYF. The CDR3 nucleotides are TGTGCCAGCAGCGTAGACGCAAAAACGCCCACCTACGAGCAGTACTTC.

V and J are TRBV10-3 and TRBJ1-4; D is unresolved. Trimming removed 10 bases at V and 5 bases at J, with 14 bases between. Germline CDR1 is ENHRY and CDR2 is SYGVKD. The CDR3 consists of 13 residues. This CDR3 is CATGEGGNEKLFF. Written as DNA, the CDR3 is TGTGCCACCGGGGAGGGCGGGAATGAAAAACTGTTTTTT.

This chain joins TRBV11-3 and TRBJ2-1; TRBD2 matches at 11 bases. Trimming removed 4 bases from V and 5 bases from J; junction bases left unmatched: 4. CDR1 SGHNT and CDR2 YENEEA come from the germline V gene. CDR3 length equals 15 residues. DNA for the CDR3: TGTGCCAGCAGCTCGCGACTAGCGGGAAACAATGAGCAGTTCTTC. It codes for CASSSRLAGNNEQFF.

The chain links TRBV7-2 to TRBJ2-7; 11 positions match TRBD2. CDR3 length equals 16 residues. Germline trimming cut 1 base from V and 6 bases from J; bases unmatched to any gene: 8. Germline V gives CDR1 SGHTA, CDR2 FQGNSA. CDR3 DNA: TGTGCCAGCAGCTTAGTATGGGGACTAGCGGACGGCGAGCAGTACTTC. Its translation: CASSLVWGLADGEQYF. Using reference TRBV7-2 and TRBJ2-7 for the parts outside the CDR3, the full variable domain is GAGVSQSPSNKVTEKGKDVELRCDPISGHTALYWYRQSLGQGLEFLIYFQGNSAPDKSGLPSDRFSAERTGGSVSTLTIQRTQQEDSAVYLCASSLVWGLADGEQYFGPGTRLTVT.

The V and J genes are TRBV10-3 and TRBJ1-1; D gene ambiguous. The CDR3 is 13 residues long. Germline V CDR1 and CDR2: ENHRY, SYGVKD. V was pared by 8 bases and J by 4 bases, with 14 bases between. CDR3 nucleotides: TGTGCCATCCGAGAGGAATTCTTCACTGAAGCTTTCTTT. Protein sequence: CAIREEFFTEAFF.

The rearrangement joins TRBV6-4 to TRBJ2-3; TRBD2 is a possible D gene (5 bases). The CDR3 runs 15 residues. The V end lost 6 bases, the J end lost 8 bases, and 21 bases lay between the germline ends. Germline values: CDR1 MRHNA, CDR2 SNTAGT. The CDR3 region has the DNA TGTGCCAGCAGCGAAGGAGGCGGGTCTCAGGCTACGCAGTATTTT. As protein: CASSEGGGSQATQYF.

This chain uses TRBV21-1 with TRBJ1-1; TRBD1 is taken as the D call from the table, unchecked against the DNA. TRBV21-1 is designated a pseudogene. This CDR3 is built from 13 residues. The CDR3 protein is CASSGRDRVQAFF. The DNA of the CDR3 is TGTGCCAGCAGCGGCCGGGACAGGGTTCAGGCTTTCTTT.

The genes are TRBV4-3 and TRBJ2-7, with 12 bases lining up with TRBD1. Germline loops: CDR1 LGHNA, CDR2 YSLEER. The CDR3 spans 16 residues. V shed 0 bases and J 6 bases; nucleotides not matched to a gene: 6. In DNA, the CDR3 is TGCGCCAGCAGCCAAGATAGCGGGACAGGGGGCGCCGAGCAGTACTTC. It is translated as CASSQDSGTGGAEQYF.

The chain employs TRBV7-2 and TRBJ1-2; 7 positions match TRBD1. Per the germline V gene, CDR1 is SGHTA and CDR2 is FQGNSA. V lost 7 bases to trimming and J lost 4 bases; unmatched junction nucleotides: 12. The CDR3 extends over 15 amino acids. CDR3 residues: CASTASRQGGYGYTF. The CDR3 DNA follows: TGTGCCAGCACAGCCTCAAGACAGGGAGGCTATGGCTACACCTTC.

This clone appeared a single time. The V gene is TRBV6-5, the J gene TRBJ2-5, with D perhaps TRBD1 (6 bases). The CDR3 covers 15 residues. Deletions cut 6 bases from V and 2 bases from J, with 16 bases between. Germline lookup yields CDR1 MNHEY and CDR2 SVGAGI. DNA of the CDR3: TGTGCCAGCAGGGGGGACATTTGGAGGCAAGAGACCCAGTACTTC. It encodes CASRGDIWRQETQYF.

The CDR3 DNA is TGTGCCAGTACCTCCCCCGGGACAAGTAATGAAAAACTGTTTTTT. Protein sequence: CASTSPGTSNEKLFF. This sequence joins TRBV19 and TRBJ1-4, with D possibly being TRBD1 (6 bases). V was trimmed by 7 bases and J by 4 bases, leaving 16 bases between them. CDR3 size: 15 residues. Looked up from germline, CDR1 is LNHDA and CDR2 is SQIVND (reference sequence).

The chain has TRBV5-1 and TRBJ1-1; 10 positions agree with TRBD1. V shed 2 bases and J 6 bases; nucleotides not matched to a gene: 4. Germline V gene lookup returns CDR1 SGHRS and CDR2 YFSETQ. CDR3 length: 14 residues. The CDR3 DNA sequence: TGCGCCAGCAGCTTCGGGACAGGGGAGCCTGAAGCTTTCTTT. It encodes CASSFGTGEPEAFF.

The chain is built from TRBV28 and TRBJ2-5, with unresolved D. Germline V gene sequence: CDR1 MDHEN, CDR2 SYDVKM. This CDR3 region has 14 residues. Trimming took 2 bases from V and 2 from J, leaving 9 bases between them. The CDR3 protein is CASSLPGPQETQYF. The DNA for the CDR3 is TGTGCCAGCAGTTTACCCGGACCTCAAGAGACCCAGTACTTC.

The chain links TRBV12-5 to TRBJ2-7; 7 bases line up with TRBD2. The V gene's germline CDR1 is LGHNT and CDR2 FRNRAP. Unmatched junction bases numbered 14, after V lost 1 base and J lost 5 bases. The CDR3 contains 17 residues. Here the CDR3 reads CASGLGDGGSGTDEQYF. The CDR3 nucleotides are TGTGCTAGTGGTTTGGGAGATGGCGGGAGTGGAACTGACGAGCAGTACTTC.

This clone has only one observation. This sequence joins TRBV18 and TRBJ2-3; 7 nucleotides match TRBD1. V lost 6 bases, J lost 2 bases, and 8 bases stayed unmatched. Germline V gene lookup returns CDR1 KGHSH and CDR2 LQKENI. The CDR3 loop spans 15 amino acids. The CDR3 sequence: CASSLSTGNTDTQYF. CDR3 nucleotide sequence: TGTGCCAGCTCGCTGTCGACAGGGAACACAGATACGCAGTATTTT.

This rearrangement joins TRBV6-4 to TRBJ1-1; tentatively, D is TRBD1 (6 bases). Looked up from germline, CDR1 is MRHNA and CDR2 is SNTAGT. This CDR3 spans 14 amino acids. V gave up 5 bases and J gave up 7 bases, with 17 bases separating them. The CDR3 loop is CASSLQGSASEAFF. The DNA for the CDR3 is TGTGCCAGCAGTTTACAGGGAAGTGCGAGTGAAGCTTTCTTT.

The chain carries TRBV5-1 and TRBJ2-2, with 7 bases that match TRBD2. CDR1 is SGHRS and CDR2 is YFSETQ in the germline V gene. V shed 4 bases and J 3 bases; nucleotides not matched to a gene: 6. CDR3 length: 15 residues. DNA for the CDR3: TGCGCCAGCAGCGGCCTGGGACTACACACCGGGGAGCTGTTTTTT. Translated: CASSGLGLHTGELFF.

This clone was detected only once. This chain links TRBV5-1 with TRBJ1-1; TRBD1 agrees at 8 bases. Trimming cost V 3 bases and J 1 base; bases outside gene matches: 5. The CDR3 is made up of 15 amino acids. Germline-derived CDR1 and CDR2 are SGHRS and YFSETQ. The chain's CDR3 is CASSYDRGTNTEAFF. CDR3 sequence (DNA): TGCGCCAGCAGCTACGACAGGGGAACGAACACTGAAGCTTTCTTT.

The table lists this clone with a few counts. The gene calls are TRBV10-3 and TRBJ1-3; D gene uncertain. Trimming took off 0 bases at V and 3 bases at J, with 6 bases between the two ends. The CDR3 extends over 14 amino acids. Germline CDR1 reads ENHRY; CDR2 reads SYGVKD. CDR3 sequence reads: CAISESSLGNTIYF. The DNA of the CDR3 is TGTGCCATCAGTGAGTCGAGCCTTGGAAACACCATATATTTT.

The V and J genes are TRBV6-5 and TRBJ2-3, with D possibly being TRBD1 (6 bases). The length of the CDR3 is 16 residues. V lost 2 bases to trimming and J lost 2 bases, with 14 bases between them. Germline CDR1 is MNHEY and CDR2 is SVGAGI. The CDR3 is CASSYEGVGPTDTQYF. The CDR3 DNA is TGTGCCAGCAGTTACGAGGGGGTCGGACCCACAGATACGCAGTATTTT.

The count of this clone is one. V gene TRBV19 combines with J gene TRBJ2-1; 11 positions agree with TRBD2. The ends lost 4 bases at V and 0 bases at J; junction bases unmatched: 5. Per germline, CDR1 LNHDA and CDR2 SQIVND (reference sequence). The CDR3 extends over 17 amino acids. CDR3 sequence: CASSNLAGGGSYNEQFF. CDR3 sequence (DNA): TGTGCCAGTAGTAACCTAGCGGGGGGAGGCTCCTACAATGAGCAGTTCTTC.

This chain joins TRBV19 and TRBJ1-5; D not resolved. The CDR3 covers 14 residues. Germline lookup yields CDR1 LNHDA and CDR2 SQIVND (reference sequence). V was pared by 3 bases and J by 6 bases, with 12 bases between. CDR3 in amino acids: CASSIPERPQPQHF. CDR3 sequence (DNA): TGTGCCAGTAGTATTCCAGAGAGACCTCAGCCCCAGCATTTT.

The chain has TRBV7-2 and TRBJ2-1, with D uncertain. The V gene's germline CDR1 is SGHTA and CDR2 FQGNSA. V was cut by 3 bases and J by 9 bases, with 18 bases left in between. The CDR3 totals 15 residues. DNA for the CDR3: TGTGCCAGCAGCTTCCTGGGCGGCGGCGATTCTGAGCAGTTCTTC. It codes for CASSFLGGGDSEQFF.

This clone was counted a single time. V usage is TRBV29-1 and J usage is TRBJ1-5, with D uncertain. The ends were cut back, 4 bases at V and 4 bases at J, with 8 bases in the middle. The CDR3 loop spans 12 amino acids. From germline, CDR1 is SQVTM and CDR2 ANQGSEA. The CDR3 is CSVGTENQPQHF. The CDR3 DNA follows: TGCAGCGTTGGGACGGAGAATCAGCCCCAGCATTTT.